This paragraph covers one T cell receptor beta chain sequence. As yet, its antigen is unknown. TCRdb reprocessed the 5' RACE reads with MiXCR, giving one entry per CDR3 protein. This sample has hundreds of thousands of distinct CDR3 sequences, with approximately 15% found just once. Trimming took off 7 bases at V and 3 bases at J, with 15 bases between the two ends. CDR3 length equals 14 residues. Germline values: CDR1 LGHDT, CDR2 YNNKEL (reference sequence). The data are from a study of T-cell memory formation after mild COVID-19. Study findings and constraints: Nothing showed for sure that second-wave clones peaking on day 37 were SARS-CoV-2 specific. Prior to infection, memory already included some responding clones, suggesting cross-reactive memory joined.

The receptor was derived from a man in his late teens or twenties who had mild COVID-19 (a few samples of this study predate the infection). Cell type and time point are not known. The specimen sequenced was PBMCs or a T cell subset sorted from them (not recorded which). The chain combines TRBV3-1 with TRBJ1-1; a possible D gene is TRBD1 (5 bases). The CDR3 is CASTGRLRDTEAFF. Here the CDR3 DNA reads TGTGCCAGCACAGGGCGACTGAGGGACACTGAAGCTTTCTTT.